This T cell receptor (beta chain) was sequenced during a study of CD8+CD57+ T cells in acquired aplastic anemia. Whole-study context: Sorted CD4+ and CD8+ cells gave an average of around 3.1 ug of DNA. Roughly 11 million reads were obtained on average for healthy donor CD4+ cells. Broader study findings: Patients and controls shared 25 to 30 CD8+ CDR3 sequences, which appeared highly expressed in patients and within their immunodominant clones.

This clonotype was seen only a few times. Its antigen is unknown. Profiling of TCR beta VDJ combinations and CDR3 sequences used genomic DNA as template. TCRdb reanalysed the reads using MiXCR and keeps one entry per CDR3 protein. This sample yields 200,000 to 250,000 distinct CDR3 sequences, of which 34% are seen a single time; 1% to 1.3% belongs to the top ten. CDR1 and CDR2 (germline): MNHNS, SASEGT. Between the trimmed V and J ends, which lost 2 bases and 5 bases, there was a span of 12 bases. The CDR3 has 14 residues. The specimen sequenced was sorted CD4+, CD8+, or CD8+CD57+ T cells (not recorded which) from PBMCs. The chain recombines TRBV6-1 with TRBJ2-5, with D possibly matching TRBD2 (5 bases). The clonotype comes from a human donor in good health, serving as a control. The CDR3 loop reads CASSEWELGETQYF. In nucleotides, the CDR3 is TGTGCCAGCAGTGAATGGGAGCTAGGGGAGACCCAGTACTTC.